Presented here are 28 T cell receptor beta chains from one specimen sequenced in a study of graft-versus-host responses after intestinal transplantation. The assay was immunoSEQ multiplex PCR, and TCRdb's table has in-frame clones only and misses some. The sample carries approximately 1,000 clones, roughly 94% recorded once. The material was PBMCs, obtained 9 days after transplant. The receptor set was obtained from a human patient who received an intestinal transplant, so some T cells may come from the graft donor.

This chain joins TRBV5-1 and TRBJ1-4; tentatively, D is TRBD1 (6 bases). This CDR3 region has 15 residues. CDR1 SGHRS and CDR2 YFSETQ come from the germline V gene. V was pared by 6 bases and J by 8 bases, with 20 bases between. CDR3 DNA: TGCGCCAGCACCCCAGACGGAAGGGGGAAAGAAAAACTGTTTTTT. As protein: CASTPDGRGKEKLFF.

The rearrangement uses TRBV5-1 and TRBJ2-3; 11 bases fit TRBD2. CDR3 length: 19 amino acids. The junction had 18 bases not matched to a gene; V was cut back by 6 bases and J by 3 bases. CDR1 is SGHRS and CDR2 is YFSETQ in the germline V gene. The chain's CDR3 is CASNAGTSGGSFPTDTQYF. Here the CDR3 DNA reads TGCGCCAGCAATGCCGGGACTAGCGGAGGGAGCTTTCCTACAGATACGCAGTATTTT.

The chain uses TRBV6-5 and TRBJ2-2; either TRBD1 or TRBD2 may fit D (5 bases each). The CDR3 runs 13 residues. The germline gives CDR1 MNHEY, CDR2 SVGAGI. Trimming stripped 4 bases from V and 2 bases from J, with 5 bases between. The CDR3 here is CASSWDNTGELFF. CDR3 nucleotides: TGTGCCAGCAGTTGGGACAACACCGGGGAGCTGTTTTTT.

The chain couples TRBV6-4 to TRBJ2-2; 10 bases are shared with TRBD1. Germline values: CDR1 MRHNA, CDR2 SNTAGT. The CDR3 loop spans 15 amino acids. V was clipped by 6 bases and J by 4 bases; unmatched bases: 5. The CDR3 bases are TGTGCCAGCAGACTGACAGGGGGCGGCACCGGGGAGCTGTTTTTT. Its protein is CASRLTGGGTGELFF.

V gene TRBV2 combines with J gene TRBJ1-2; TRBD1 matches at 7 bases. Germline V CDR1 and CDR2: SNHLY, FYNNEI. The ends lost 3 bases at V and 6 bases at J; junction bases unmatched: 10. The CDR3 length is 15 residues. The CDR3 DNA follows: TGTGCCAGCAGTGAGAATCCCGACAGGGTGGATGGCTACACCTTC. Translating gives CASSENPDRVDGYTF. The full variable domain, rest sourced from reference TRBV2 and TRBJ1-2, is EPEVTQTPSHQVTQMGQEVILRCVPISNHLYFYWYRQILGQKVEFLVSFYNNEISEKSEIFDDQFSVERPDGSNFTLKIRSTKLEDSAMYFCASSENPDRVDGYTFGSGTRLTVV.

The V gene is TRBV7-9, the J gene TRBJ1-5; tentative D call: TRBD1 (5 bases). The germline V and J ends were trimmed by 3 bases and 1 base, with 10 bases remaining between them. The CDR3 loop spans 15 amino acids. CDR1 and CDR2 from the germline V gene are SEHNR and FQNEAQ (reference sequence). The CDR3 loop reads CASSFYGGSNQPQHF. The CDR3 nucleotides read TGTGCCAGCAGCTTCTATGGGGGAAGCAATCAGCCCCAGCATTTT.

The chain carries TRBV11-2 and TRBJ1-2; maybe TRBD1 (6 bases). The CDR3 sequence is 16 residues long. Trimming cost V 0 bases and J 7 bases, with 18 bases left between them. The germline CDR1 and CDR2 sequences are SGHAT and FQNNGV. CDR3 DNA sequence: TGTGCCAGCAGCTTAGACAGGGGTCCGAACTCTCGTGGCTACACCTTC. It yields the protein CASSLDRGPNSRGYTF.

The rearrangement links TRBV9 to TRBJ2-1; D is perhaps TRBD2 (6 bases). This CDR3 has 19 amino acids. The V end lost 2 bases, the J end lost 0 bases, and 21 bases lay between the germline ends. Germline lookup yields CDR1 SGDLS and CDR2 YYNGEE. CDR3: CASSVGGPRLLSSYNEQFF. The CDR3 DNA reads as TGTGCCAGCAGCGTCGGAGGGCCCCGACTGCTGAGCTCCTACAATGAGCAGTTCTTC.

The chain couples TRBV7-2 to TRBJ2-5, with 8 bases matching TRBD1. This CDR3 has 15 amino acids. V dropped 3 bases and J dropped 7; count of bases not matched to a gene: 10. From germline, CDR1 is SGHTA and CDR2 FQGNSA. The CDR3 DNA is TGTGCCAGCAGCTTGGACCCGGGACAGGAAGTGACCCAGTACTTC. It is translated as CASSLDPGQEVTQYF.

This chain joins TRBV2 and TRBJ1-1; tentatively, D is TRBD1 (6 bases). V lost 6 bases and J lost 0, with 20 bases in between. The CDR3 has 17 amino acids. Per germline, CDR1 SNHLY and CDR2 FYNNEI. In nucleotides, the CDR3 is TGTGCCAGCAGGGGGGCGTGGGGATGGGACATGAACACTGAAGCTTTCTTT. It translates to CASRGAWGWDMNTEAFF.

The chain uses TRBV28 and TRBJ1-6; tentative D call: TRBD1 (5 bases). The V gene's germline CDR1 is MDHEN and CDR2 SYDVKM. The CDR3 is 19 amino acids. The V and J ends lost 3 bases and 4 bases respectively, with 22 bases between them. The CDR3 is CASSFPLGVGRGYNSPLHF. The CDR3 DNA reads TGTGCCAGCAGTTTTCCATTGGGCGTGGGAAGGGGTTATAATTCACCCCTCCACTTT.

V is TRBV6-5 and J is TRBJ2-3; D remains unclear. The ends were cut back, 4 bases at V and 3 bases at J, with 8 bases in the middle. This CDR3 contains 13 residues. Germline CDR1 MNHEY, CDR2 SVGAGI. The CDR3 DNA reads TGTGCCAGCAGTTTGAGAGGAACAGATACGCAGTATTTT. It specifies CASSLRGTDTQYF.

V is TRBV9 and J is TRBJ2-1; a possible D gene is TRBD1 (6 bases). With 1 base removed from V and 0 bases from J, the gap between germline ends came to 17 bases. This CDR3 is 18 amino acids long. The germline V gene has CDR1 SGDLS and CDR2 YYNGEE. CDR3 in amino acids: CASSVSGTNGYSYNEQFF. For the CDR3, the DNA is TGTGCCAGCAGCGTATCCGGGACAAATGGGTACTCCTACAATGAGCAGTTCTTC.

The V and J genes are TRBV6-4 and TRBJ2-1; D ambiguous. CDR1 and CDR2 from the germline V gene are MRHNA and SNTAGT. The CDR3 runs 13 residues. V gave up 2 bases and J gave up 3 bases, with 5 bases separating them. DNA of the CDR3: TGTGCCAGCAGTGACGACCTCTACAATGAGCAGTTCTTC. Protein sequence: CASSDDLYNEQFF.

This chain uses TRBV5-6 with TRBJ2-7; D is possibly TRBD1 (5 bases). Trimming left V 0 bases short and J 4 bases short, with 8 bases between. This CDR3 contains 13 residues. Germline CDR1 reads SGHDT; CDR2 reads YYEEEE. CDR3 DNA sequence: TGTGCCAGCAGCTTGGGACAGTCTTACGAGCAGTACTTC. Translation: CASSLGQSYEQYF.

The CDR3 sequence is CASSSGGGYTF. The CDR3, as DNA: TGTGCCAGCAGTTCCGGGGGTGGCTACACCTTC. This sequence joins TRBV6-8 and TRBJ1-2; weak D call: TRBD1 (5 bases). The V end lost 4 bases, the J end lost 7 bases, and 7 bases lay between the germline ends. The CDR3 spans 11 residues. CDR1 and CDR2 (germline): MNHGY, SAAAGT.

The V call is TRBV28, the J call TRBJ1-6; 8 bases map to TRBD1. The CDR3 is 15 residues long. V dropped 4 bases and J dropped 8; count of bases not matched to a gene: 7. Looked up from germline, CDR1 is MDHEN and CDR2 is SYDVKM. The CDR3 loop reads CASSSQGAAYSPLHF. DNA for the CDR3: TGTGCCAGCAGTTCCCAGGGGGCCGCTTATTCACCCCTCCACTTT.

Details on this clone: The CDR3 end shows no conserved phenylalanine or tryptophan, and so a read error is likely. Because the CDR3's place on the DNA is in doubt, the DNA is left out and the CDR3 is given as listed by TCRdb. CDR3 region: CARREQVVRKTYGY. V is TRBV5-3 and J is TRBJ1-2. TRBV5-3 is an open reading frame whose function is uncertain. From its first to its last residue, the CDR3 has 14 amino acids.

The chain couples TRBV19 to TRBJ2-1; possible D gene TRBD2, 6 bases. The CDR3 contains 15 residues. The germline CDR1 and CDR2 sequences are LNHDA and SQIVND (reference sequence). V lost 5 bases and J 1 base, leaving 12 bases between the germline ends. Written as DNA, the CDR3 is TGTGCCAGTAGTCTAGGGACTGGTTCCTACAATGAGCAGTTCTTC. Its protein product is CASSLGTGSYNEQFF.

This clone was observed a single time. The chain combines TRBV6-1 with TRBJ2-4; no firm D call. The CDR3 is 15 residues long. The germline V gene encodes CDR1 MNHNS and CDR2 SASEGT. Between the trimmed V and J ends, which lost 4 bases and 4 bases, there was a span of 14 bases. CDR3 DNA sequence: TGTGCCAGCAGTGGGTCTTGGAAGTATAAAAACATTCAGTACTTC. It is translated as CASSGSWKYKNIQYF.

The chain couples TRBV28 to TRBJ2-6; either TRBD1 or TRBD2 may supply D (5 bases each). The CDR3 is 18 amino acids. CDR1 and CDR2 from the germline V gene are MDHEN and SYDVKM. The V and J ends lost 5 bases and 1 base respectively, with 18 bases between them. CDR3 sequence (DNA): TGTGCCAGCAGTCCCTACGGGGCTTGGGGGTCTGGGGCCAACGTCCTGACTTTC. Protein: CASSPYGAWGSGANVLTF.

Turning to this clone: At the DNA level, this CDR3 is encoded by other sequences in the same sample as well. V gene TRBV29-1 combines with J gene TRBJ2-7, with 14 nucleotides matching TRBD2. The CDR3 extends over 15 amino acids. From germline, CDR1 is SQVTM and CDR2 ANQGSEA. The J segment lost 0 bases and the V segment lost 6 bases, leaving 4 bases of the junction unmatched. CDR3 DNA sequence: TGCAGCGTAGGGACTAGCGGGGGTGTCTCCTACGAGCAGTACTTC. Translation gives CSVGTSGGVSYEQYF.

CDR3: CASSPRQASDSPLHF. The CDR3 nucleotides are TGTGCCAGCAGCCCCCGCCAGGCTTCAGATTCACCCCTCCACTTT. The V call is TRBV5-6, the J call TRBJ1-6; D gene unclear. Germline V CDR1 and CDR2: SGHDT, YYEEEE. V was pared by 4 bases and J by 8 bases, with 16 bases between. The CDR3 runs 15 residues.

The chain has TRBV18 and TRBJ2-1, with 7 bases identical to TRBD2. V lost 4 bases and J lost 0; bases outside the gene matches: 6. The CDR3 extends over 16 amino acids. Germline V gene data show CDR1 as KGHSH and CDR2 as LQKENI. The CDR3 here is CASSQGRERSYNEQFF. CDR3 coding DNA: TGTGCCAGCTCACAGGGGAGGGAGCGCTCCTACAATGAGCAGTTCTTC.

The rearrangement uses TRBV15 and TRBJ2-7; D perhaps matches TRBD1 (6 bases). The CDR3 is 15 amino acids. Looked up from germline, CDR1 is LNHNV and CDR2 is YYDKDF (reference sequence). V shed 5 bases and J shed 6 bases, with 20 bases lying between them. The CDR3 region is CATSSQWTAPIEQYF. The CDR3 DNA sequence: TGTGCCACCAGCTCCCAATGGACAGCCCCGATCGAGCAGTACTTC.

The chain employs TRBV4-1 and TRBJ2-3; D is possibly TRBD2 (6 bases). The V gene lost 0 bases and the J gene lost 3 bases, with 19 bases spanning the gap. The germline V gene encodes CDR1 MGHRA and CDR2 YSYEKL. CDR3 length: 18 residues. CDR3 sequence reads: CASSQELSLVAGTDTQYF. The CDR3 region has the DNA TGCGCCAGCAGCCAAGAACTATCCCTAGTGGCGGGGACAGATACGCAGTATTTT.

V usage is TRBV19 and J usage is TRBJ1-1; 7 bases line up with TRBD1. Germline V CDR1 and CDR2: LNHDA, SQIVND (reference sequence). V was pared by 5 bases and J by 0 bases, with 9 bases of the junction left unmatched. CDR3 length: 16 amino acids. The CDR3: CASSPEAGGLNTEAFF. The CDR3 bases are TGTGCCAGTAGTCCCGAAGCAGGGGGTTTGAACACTGAAGCTTTCTTT.

The V gene is TRBV6-5, the J gene TRBJ2-7; D is possibly TRBD2 (6 bases). The germline V gene encodes CDR1 MNHEY and CDR2 SVGAGI. Trimming took 2 bases from V and 1 from J, leaving 6 bases between them. The CDR3 extends over 13 amino acids. The CDR3 spells CASSYGGSYEQYF. The CDR3 DNA is TGTGCCAGCAGTTACGGGGGGTCCTACGAGCAGTACTTC.